Listed below are T cell receptor beta chains from one sample, sequenced in a study of shared clonotypes between healthy human individuals. Data came from immunoSEQ multiplex PCR; TCRdb stores just in-frame clones and leaves some out. The sample has around 500,000 clones, around 80% seen once. Source material: PBMCs. All receptors come from a woman aged 40 to 55 in good health. Some clones in this sample may be carry-over from other donors' samples. CDR3s include the opening cysteine and the closing phenylalanine or tryptophan. The order of the fields is V gene, J gene, CDR3 protein.

TRBV28	TRBJ1-4	CASSESGRNNEKLFF
TRBV5-1	TRBJ2-1	CASSERTAYNEQFF
TRBV27	TRBJ2-2	CASIPPASGTLVSNTGELFF
TRBV19	TRBJ1-5	CASSMGRQGRWQPQHF
TRBV4-1	TRBJ2-5	CASSPGLAGEGKETQYF
TRBV7-8	TRBJ1-5	CASSLSVRIGNQPQHF
TRBV7-9	TRBJ1-2	CASSLANPGQGGGYTF
TRBV5-6	TRBJ2-5	CASSPGTAQETQYF
TRBV2	TRBJ1-5	CASSVGSNQPQHF
TRBV28	TRBJ2-3	CASSLGYTYTQYF
TRBV11-3	TRBJ1-4	CASSFWSATNEKLFF
TRBV6-5	TRBJ1-2	CASSPRVQYGYTF
TRBV11-2	TRBJ1-1	CASSRGPTNTEAFF
TRBV7-2	TRBJ2-1	CASSLPGSSYNEQFF
TRBV7-3	TRBJ2-3	CASSPGQGAGTDTQYF
TRBV29-1	TRBJ1-5	CSVKQGGRYSNQPQHF
TRBV18	TRBJ2-5	CASSPPSRQETQYF
TRBV7-9	TRBJ2-5	CASSRRDRGDQETQYF
TRBV7-3	TRBJ1-2	CASSFGDSYGYTF
TRBV6-5	TRBJ1-2	CASSYSRVAGYTF
TRBV7-6	TRBJ2-7	CASSLSGGLAGREQYF
TRBV11-1	TRBJ2-7	CASNFAGESSEQYF